The 16 T cell receptor beta chains presented below share a single source sample, sequenced in a study of vaccination and CD4 T cells after COVID-19. Scientists ran DNA taken from cultured CD4+ T cells through the Oncomine TCR Beta short-read assay for sequencing. TCRdb used MiXCR to reprocess the PCR reads, holding one entry per CDR3 protein. The data contain 2,500 to 3,500 distinct CDR3 sequences, roughly 80% of them singletons. Their recognized antigens are unknown. Treatment specified: approximately nine-day PBMC culture with coronavirus spike peptide pools or control peptides (ViraFEST assay). The sample consisted of CD4+ T cells from blood, cultured in vitro. These receptors were collected from a human donor who had recovered from COVID-19.

This clonotype came up a few times. The chain carries TRBV19 and TRBJ1-2; TRBD1 matches at 8 bases. CDR1 is LNHDA, CDR2 SQIVND, per germline (reference sequence). This CDR3 spans 15 amino acids. V trimming: 0 bases; J trimming: 8 bases; junction bases outside the gene matches: 8. CDR3 DNA: TGTGCCAGTAGTATAGATTATCAGGGGGCTGGCGGCTACACCTTC. It encodes CASSIDYQGAGGYTF.

The J gene is TRBJ2-3, the V gene TRBV6-1; the match to TRBD1 covers 7 bases. This CDR3 is built from 12 residues. Germline V CDR1 and CDR2: MNHNS, SASEGT. Germline trimming cut 5 bases from V and 9 bases from J; bases unmatched to any gene: 5. This CDR3 reads CASSKGGGTQYF. The CDR3, as DNA: TGTGCCAGCAGTAAAGGGGGCGGCACGCAGTATTTT.

The chain recombines TRBV7-2 with TRBJ1-1; D remains ambiguous. The germline CDR1 and CDR2 sequences are SGHTA and FQGNSA. Trimming pared 2 bases from V and 11 bases from J, leaving 21 bases between. This CDR3 spans 15 amino acids. The CDR3 DNA is TGTGCCAGCAGCTTATCATTTCGGGTGTACATCGGGGCTTTCTTT. This gives the protein CASSLSFRVYIGAFF.

V is TRBV20-1 and J is TRBJ1-1; D unclear. The V end was cut by 3 bases, the J end by 8 bases, with 19 bases between. CDR1 is DFQATT and CDR2 is SNEGSKA in the germline V gene (reference sequence). The CDR3 contains 14 residues. CDR3 bases: TGCAGTGCTAGGACCGCTGGAGGGTATAGCGAAGCTTTCTTT. This codes for CSARTAGGYSEAFF.

The chain has TRBV7-9 and TRBJ2-7; 8 bases agree with TRBD2. V was pared by 5 bases and J by 0 bases, with 6 bases of the junction left unmatched. CDR3 length: 15 amino acids. The germline gives CDR1 SEHNR, CDR2 FQNEAQ (reference sequence). The CDR3 reads CASSLSGGSSYEQYF. Here the CDR3 DNA reads TGTGCCAGCAGCCTAAGCGGGGGAAGCTCCTACGAGCAGTACTTC.

This clonotype is large in the sample. CDR3 residues: CASSFRNTGELFF. Written as DNA, the CDR3 is TGTGCCAGCAGCTTCCGTAACACCGGGGAGCTGTTTTTT. This chain connects TRBV11-3 to TRBJ2-2; D remains ambiguous. V was clipped by 3 bases and J by 2 bases, with 4 bases between them. Germline V gene data show CDR1 as SGHNT and CDR2 as YENEEA. The CDR3 has 13 residues.

The V and J genes are TRBV6-5 and TRBJ1-5; the D is unclear. Per germline, CDR1 MNHEY and CDR2 SVGAGI. The CDR3 loop spans 13 amino acids. V lost 4 bases and J lost 7, with 11 bases in between. DNA of the CDR3: TGTGCCAGCAGTTCCGACCTTTACCAGCCCCAGCATTTT. Protein: CASSSDLYQPQHF.

This clonotype is categorized as medium-sized. The chain employs TRBV7-2 and TRBJ2-5; no clear D gene. The CDR3 totals 13 residues. The V gene's germline CDR1 is SGHTA and CDR2 FQGNSA. The V and J ends lost 1 base and 5 bases respectively, with 8 bases between them. Here the CDR3 reads CASSLGPPETQYF. The DNA of the CDR3 is TGTGCCAGCAGCTTAGGGCCGCCGGAGACCCAGTACTTC.

The V and J genes are TRBV19 and TRBJ2-2, with D maybe TRBD2 (6 bases). The germline V and J ends were trimmed by 4 bases and 8 bases, with 8 bases remaining between them. Germline V gene lookup returns CDR1 LNHDA and CDR2 SQIVND (reference sequence). The CDR3 runs to 12 residues. The CDR3 is CASSTRGGELFF. Here the CDR3 DNA reads TGTGCCAGTAGTACACGGGGGGGGGAGCTGTTTTTT.

This clonotype showed up just once. The J gene is TRBJ1-2, the V gene TRBV27, with D possibly TRBD1 on 5 matching bases. V gave up 6 bases and J gave up 2 bases, with 16 bases separating them. The CDR3 contains 15 residues. Germline V gene lookup returns CDR1 MNHEY and CDR2 SMNVEV (reference sequence). DNA of the CDR3: TGTGCCAGCAGAAAGACACTAGGGACCAACTATGGCTACACCTTC. This sequence encodes CASRKTLGTNYGYTF.

V is TRBV5-1 and J is TRBJ1-2, with D perhaps TRBD1 (6 bases). V lost 4 bases and J 8 bases, leaving 12 bases between the germline ends. The CDR3 has 12 amino acids. Looked up from germline, CDR1 is SGHRS and CDR2 is YFSETQ. The CDR3 is CASSLQGTGYTF. The CDR3 DNA reads as TGCGCCAGCAGCCTACAGGGCACCGGCTACACCTTC.

The chain combines TRBV15 with TRBJ1-2; 8 bases match TRBD1. This CDR3 has 16 residues. Germline loops: CDR1 LNHNV, CDR2 YYDKDF (reference sequence). The ends lost 1 base at V and 1 base at J; junction bases unmatched: 5. The CDR3 DNA reads TGTGCCACCAGCAGAGGGGCAGGGGGCTTTAACTATGGCTACACCTTC. Encoded protein: CATSRGAGGFNYGYTF.

This chain connects TRBV4-2 to TRBJ2-5; a possible D gene is TRBD2 (5 bases). CDR3 size: 14 residues. Trimming took 1 base from V and 2 from J, leaving 8 bases between them. CDR1 and CDR2 (germline): LGHNA, YNFKEQ. CDR3 loop: CASSQVGVQETQYF. In DNA form, the CDR3 reads TGTGCCAGCAGCCAAGTGGGAGTTCAAGAGACCCAGTACTTC.

This chain connects TRBV12-3 or TRBV12-4 to TRBJ2-7; possible D gene TRBD2, 7 bases. The V gene lost 8 bases and the J gene lost 2 bases, with 16 bases spanning the gap. CDR3 length equals 14 residues. In DNA, the CDR3 is TGTGCCAGCGGAAGGGGGGGGTCTACCTACGAGCAGTACTTC. Its translation is CASGRGGSTYEQYF.

The V call is TRBV27, the J call TRBJ1-1; weak D call: TRBD1 (5 bases). This CDR3 is built from 16 residues. The V end lost 3 bases, the J end lost 4 bases, and 18 bases lay between the germline ends. Germline values: CDR1 MNHEY, CDR2 SMNVEV (reference sequence). The DNA of the CDR3 is TGTGCCAGCAGTTTCTTAGTAACAGGCCCGGGCACTGAAGCTTTCTTT. It translates to CASSFLVTGPGTEAFF.

The rearrangement links TRBV2 to TRBJ1-5, with D possibly TRBD1 on 6 matching bases. Between the trimmed V and J ends, which lost 6 bases and 0 bases, there was a span of 15 bases. Germline CDR1 and CDR2: SNHLY and FYNNEI. The CDR3 covers 16 residues. The CDR3 protein is CASRAVGQISNQPQHF. The CDR3, as DNA: TGTGCCAGCAGAGCCGTAGGACAGATTAGCAATCAGCCCCAGCATTTT. The whole variable domain, remainder taken from reference TRBV2 and TRBJ1-5, is EPEVTQTPSHQVTQMGQEVILRCVPISNHLYFYWYRQILGQKVEFLVSFYNNEISEKSEIFDDQFSVERPDGSNFTLKIRSTKLEDSAMYFCASRAVGQISNQPQHFGDGTRLSIL.